The rows below give T cell receptor beta chains drawn from one sample of a study of blood T cell repertoires in COVID-19. Profiled with immunoSEQ multiplex PCR; TCRdb holds only in-frame clones, not every one. The sample has some 310,000 clones; around 92% are singletons. The source material was PBMCs or T cells enriched from blood (not recorded which). The receptors were gathered from a woman aged 25 to 39 who had recovered from COVID-19. CDR3s include the opening cysteine and the closing phenylalanine or tryptophan.

v_call: TRBV5-1; j_call: TRBJ1-1; cdr3_aa: CASSLVGTGYLGTEAFF
v_call: TRBV7-8; j_call: TRBJ2-7; cdr3_aa: CASSLVKGTSVRYEQYF
v_call: TRBV30; j_call: TRBJ2-7; cdr3_aa: CAWSGPGQGPYEQYF
v_call: TRBV29-1; j_call: TRBJ2-1; cdr3_aa: CSVKRQGPNEQFF
v_call: TRBV7-9; j_call: TRBJ1-4; cdr3_aa: CASSFFAQVNEKLFF
v_call: TRBV19; j_call: TRBJ2-6; cdr3_aa: CASSIERTSGANVLTF
v_call: TRBV5-3; j_call: TRBJ1-2; cdr3_aa: CARSPAREEGYGYTF
v_call: TRBV27; j_call: TRBJ1-2; cdr3_aa: CASSWTFLGTGGGYTF
v_call: TRBV6-6; j_call: TRBJ2-7; cdr3_aa: CASSYQNSYEQYF
v_call: TRBV5-1; j_call: TRBJ2-7; cdr3_aa: CASSQGLARREQYF
v_call: TRBV30; j_call: TRBJ2-7; cdr3_aa: CARDSLYEQYF
v_call: TRBV9; j_call: TRBJ2-2; cdr3_aa: CASSLAANTGELFF
v_call: TRBV7-2; j_call: TRBJ2-7; cdr3_aa: CASSFSPGLTYEQYF
v_call: TRBV28; j_call: TRBJ1-2; cdr3_aa: CASSPGQTDYGYTF
v_call: TRBV12-5; j_call: TRBJ2-5; cdr3_aa: CASGRIRGETQYF
v_call: TRBV18; j_call: TRBJ2-5; cdr3_aa: CASSPRAAEQETQYF
v_call: TRBV6-5; j_call: TRBJ2-7; cdr3_aa: CASSYTSGRARQYF
v_call: TRBV5-1; j_call: TRBJ1-4; cdr3_aa: CASSSEQGGNEKLFF